Presented here are 21 T cell receptor beta chains from one specimen sequenced in a study of OX40 agonist ivuxolimab in advanced cancers. The repertoire was sequenced with immunoSEQ multiplex PCR; TCRdb's copy has only in-frame clones and lacks some. Among 25,000 to 35,000 clones, 70% to 90% were seen once, and the ten largest hold approximately 28%. The sequencing here drew on CD4+ or CD8+ T cells sorted from blood, taken in a trial of the OX40 agonist ivuxolimab. The origin of the receptors is an adult with an advanced solid tumor such as melanoma, head and neck, liver or kidney cancer.

This clone is labeled as medium-sized (0.01 to 0.1%). The CDR3 DNA is TGTGCCACCAGCAGAGCGACAGGAAACACCGGGGAGCTGTTTTTT. Translation gives CATSRATGNTGELFF. The rearrangement uses TRBV15 and TRBJ2-2, with a tentative D call TRBD1 (6 bases). V shed 1 base and J shed 2 bases, with 8 bases lying between them. The CDR3 runs 15 residues. Germline CDR1 reads LNHNV; CDR2 reads YYDKDF (reference sequence).

The chain joins TRBV28 to TRBJ2-7; 7 bases fit TRBD1. The germline V gene encodes CDR1 MDHEN and CDR2 SYDVKM. Trimming cost V 5 bases and J 6 bases; bases outside gene matches: 10. CDR3 length: 14 residues. This CDR3 reads CASSGPDRSREQYF. The CDR3 region has the DNA TGTGCCAGCAGTGGCCCGGACAGGTCTCGCGAGCAGTACTTC. The full variable domain, in which reference TRBV28 and TRBJ2-7 provide the parts outside the CDR3, is DVKVTQSSRYLVKRTGEKVFLECVQDMDHENMFWYRQDPGLGLRLIYFSYDVKMKEKGDIPEGYSVSREKKERFSLILESASTNQTSMYLCASSGPDRSREQYFGPGTRLTVT.

About this clone: An end of the junction does not agree with germline; a read error may underlie this. CDR3 protein: CASRIGTDNQPQHF. The CDR3 region has the DNA TGTGCCAGTAGGATAGGGACGGATAATCAGCCCCAGCATTTT. This chain uses TRBV19 with TRBJ1-5; TRBD1 might be the D (5 bases). CDR1 LNHDA and CDR2 SQIVND come from the germline V gene (reference sequence). The CDR3 sequence is 14 residues long.

The J gene is TRBJ1-1, the V gene TRBV9; D possibly corresponds to TRBD1 (5 bases). Looked up from germline, CDR1 is SGDLS and CDR2 is YYNGEE. The CDR3 length is 13 residues. V lost 4 bases, J lost 3 bases, and 10 bases lay in between. CDR3 in amino acids: CASSPQDYTEAFF. In DNA, the CDR3 is TGTGCCAGCAGCCCACAGGATTACACTGAAGCTTTCTTT.

The rearrangement joins TRBV6-1 to TRBJ2-7, with D perhaps assigned TRBD1 or TRBD2 (5 bases each). V dropped 10 bases and J dropped 0 bases, with 16 bases sitting between them. CDR3 length equals 14 residues. From germline, CDR1 is MNHNS and CDR2 SASEGT. In nucleotides, the CDR3 is TGTGCCACCGGGACGGAAATTGACTCCTACGAGCAGTACTTC. Translation: CATGTEIDSYEQYF.

This clone was detected only a few times. The chain employs TRBV19 and TRBJ2-7, with D possibly matching TRBD2 (6 bases). Trimming stripped 7 bases from V and 2 bases from J, with 12 bases between. CDR1 is LNHDA, CDR2 SQIVND, per germline (reference sequence). This CDR3 is built from 13 residues. The CDR3 spells CASNQGLTYEQYF. The CDR3 nucleotides read TGTGCCAGTAATCAGGGACTTACCTACGAGCAGTACTTC.

The V gene is TRBV6-5, the J gene TRBJ1-2; 9 bases align to TRBD1. The CDR3 consists of 14 residues. V was clipped by 5 bases and J by 7 bases; unmatched bases: 8. Germline V gives CDR1 MNHEY, CDR2 SVGAGI. CDR3 protein: CASSDWTGAGGYTF. The CDR3 DNA sequence: TGTGCCAGCAGTGATTGGACAGGGGCGGGTGGCTACACCTTC.

This clone was seen only once. The chain links TRBV29-1 to TRBJ2-4, with TRBD2 as a possible D gene (5 bases). The CDR3 has 13 residues. Trimming removed 1 base from V and 4 bases from J, with 8 bases in between. The V gene's germline CDR1 is SQVTM and CDR2 ANQGSEA. The CDR3 reads CSVEGGLKNIQYF. The CDR3 coding sequence is TGCAGCGTTGAAGGAGGGCTAAAAAACATTCAGTACTTC.

This rearrangement joins TRBV10-2 to TRBJ2-7, with unresolved D. This CDR3 is built from 12 residues. Trimming pared 2 bases from V and 4 bases from J, leaving 6 bases between. The germline CDR1 and CDR2 sequences are WSHSY and SAAADI. The chain's CDR3 is CASSEGTYEQYF. In nucleotides, the CDR3 is TGCGCCAGCAGTGAGGGCACTTACGAGCAGTACTTC.

This clone was counted a single time. This chain links TRBV5-4 with TRBJ2-2; TRBD1 matches 9 bases. The CDR3 consists of 17 residues. V gave up 5 bases and J gave up 6 bases; unmatched junction bases: 14. CDR1 is SGHNT, CDR2 YYREEE, per germline (reference sequence). The CDR3 region has the DNA TGTGCCAGCAGACACACCTACGGACAGGGGATGGCCGGGGAGCTGTTTTTT. This gives the protein CASRHTYGQGMAGELFF. Filled out from reference TRBV5-4 and TRBJ2-2, the complete variable domain reads ETGVTQSPTHLIKTRGQQVTLRCSSQSGHNTVSWYQQALGQGPQFIFQYYREEENGRGNFPPRFSGLQFPNYSSELNVNALELDDSALYLCASRHTYGQGMAGELFFGEGSRLTVL.

As DNA, the CDR3 is TGCGCCAGCACGACCCACACCGGGGAGCTGTTTTTT. Translated: CASTTHTGELFF. This chain joins TRBV10-2 and TRBJ2-2; D is unclear. The CDR3 has 12 residues. V gave up 7 bases and J gave up 3 bases, with 6 bases separating them. Germline-derived CDR1 and CDR2 are WSHSY and SAAADI.

This sequence joins TRBV15 and TRBJ2-7; tentative D call: TRBD2 (6 bases). The CDR3 runs to 14 residues. The V and J ends lost 1 base and 4 bases respectively, with 11 bases between them. The germline gives CDR1 LNHNV, CDR2 YYDKDF (reference sequence). The CDR3 DNA reads TGTGCCACCAGCAGAGGGAGGGAAGAGTACGAGCAGTACTTC. It translates to CATSRGREEYEQYF.

This clone was observed a few times. The chain carries TRBV6-4 and TRBJ2-1; 11 nucleotides match TRBD2. The CDR3 is 15 amino acids. With V trimmed by 5 bases and J by 7 bases, 7 bases remained unmatched. CDR1 and CDR2 (germline): MRHNA, SNTAGT. As DNA, the CDR3 is TGTGCCAGCAGTCCGCTAGCGGGGGGCACGAATGAGCAGTTCTTC. Amino acid sequence: CASSPLAGGTNEQFF.

This clone was seen only once. The chain recombines TRBV9 with TRBJ2-1, with a possible D match to TRBD1 (6 bases). This CDR3 comprises 14 residues. Trimming removed 3 bases from V and 6 bases from J, with 13 bases in between. CDR1 and CDR2 (germline): SGDLS, YYNGEE. CDR3 nucleotide sequence: TGTGCCAGCAGCGCCCTCTTCAGGGGCAATGAGCAGTTCTTC. Its protein product is CASSALFRGNEQFF.

The V gene is TRBV2, the J gene TRBJ1-3; weak D call: TRBD1 (5 bases). CDR1 is SNHLY and CDR2 is FYNNEI in the germline V gene. Trimming stripped 3 bases from V and 0 bases from J, with 12 bases between. This CDR3 spans 16 amino acids. The CDR3 protein is CASSEYRPYSGNTIYF. Here the CDR3 DNA reads TGTGCCAGCAGTGAGTACAGGCCCTACTCTGGAAACACCATATATTTT.

The chain links TRBV2 to TRBJ1-4; tentatively, D is TRBD1 (6 bases). In germline, CDR1 is SNHLY, CDR2 FYNNEI. V lost 5 bases and J lost 8, with 21 bases in between. CDR3 length: 16 residues. The CDR3 DNA reads TGTGCCAGCAGTCTAGACAGGACCTGGGGGTACGAAAAACTGTTTTTT. This translates into CASSLDRTWGYEKLFF.

By share, this clone counts as large. The rearrangement joins TRBV5-6 to TRBJ2-1; 15 bases fit TRBD2. Germline V gene sequence: CDR1 SGHDT, CDR2 YYEEEE. The V segment lost 0 bases and the J segment 8 bases; nucleotides outside the gene matches: 6. The CDR3 is made up of 17 amino acids. The CDR3 nucleotides read TGTGCCAGCAGCTTGGGGACTAGCGGGAGGGAAGTCGATGAGCAGTTCTTC. This sequence encodes CASSLGTSGREVDEQFF. Complete variable domain (other parts from reference TRBV5-6 and TRBJ2-1): DAGVTQSPTHLIKTRGQQVTLRCSPKSGHDTVSWYQQALGQGPQFIFQYYEEEERQRGNFPDRFSGHQFPNYSSELNVNALLLGDSALYLCASSLGTSGREVDEQFFGPGTRLTVL.

The chain couples TRBV27 to TRBJ1-6, with D perhaps matching TRBD1 (5 bases). With 7 bases removed from V and 7 bases from J, the gap between germline ends came to 14 bases. The CDR3 has 14 amino acids. Germline CDR1 reads MNHEY; CDR2 reads SMNVEV (reference sequence). DNA of the CDR3: TGTGCCAGCAACTCCGGGACGGCAAATTCACCCCTCCACTTT. Its translation is CASNSGTANSPLHF.

The genes are TRBV11-3 and TRBJ2-1; TRBD2 matches at 9 bases. Germline CDR1 reads SGHNT; CDR2 reads YENEEA. J gave up 14 bases and V 1 base, and 3 bases lay outside the gene matches. The CDR3 is 12 amino acids. The CDR3 DNA follows: TGTGCCAGCAGCTTAGGACTAGCGGAGAAGTTCTTC. Translating it yields CASSLGLAEKFF.

CDR3 sequence reads: CASRAGGISRTDTQYF. The CDR3 nucleotides read TGCGCCAGCAGGGCAGGGGGGATCTCCCGCACAGATACGCAGTATTTT. The chain employs TRBV5-1 and TRBJ2-3, with D possibly matching TRBD1 (7 bases). The CDR3 runs 16 residues. Germline CDR1 is SGHRS and CDR2 is YFSETQ. The V gene lost 5 bases and the J gene lost 1 base, with 17 bases spanning the gap. Supplemented by reference TRBV5-1 and TRBJ2-3, the full variable domain reads KAGVTQTPRYLIKTRGQQVTLSCSPISGHRSVSWYQQTPGQGLQFLFEYFSETQRNKGNFPGRFSGRQFSNSRSEMNVSTLELGDSALYLCASRAGGISRTDTQYFGPGTRLTVL.

V usage is TRBV5-6 and J usage is TRBJ1-3; D possibly corresponds to TRBD1 (6 bases). The germline V and J ends were trimmed by 1 base and 4 bases, with 15 bases remaining between them. This CDR3 is 16 amino acids long. The germline V gene has CDR1 SGHDT and CDR2 YYEEEE. CDR3 DNA: TGTGCCAGCAGCTTGAGGGGGTGGCAGGTCGGAAACACCATATATTTT. Translation gives CASSLRGWQVGNTIYF.